Listed below are T cell receptor beta chains from one sample, sequenced in a study of blood T cell repertoires in COVID-19. The method was immunoSEQ multiplex PCR; TCRdb's version includes in-frame clones alone and lacks a portion of them. The table lists about 220,000 clones, about 88% of them singletons. Sequenced sample: peripheral blood. Every receptor here comes from a woman between 50 and 59 years old with COVID-19, enrolled during active disease. The CDR3 runs from the conserved cysteine through the conserved F or W. The D gene is left open where the match is weak. Expanded clones are given a class, and other clones once, few, many or no size at all.

. TRBJ1-4 TRBV9 . CASSATSSFNEKLFF TGTGCCAGCAGCGCGACTAGTAGTTTTAATGAAAAACTGTTTTTT
. TRBJ1-5 TRBV4-3 . CASSQDRAPNQPQHF TGCGCCAGCAGCCAAGACAGGGCCCCCAATCAGCCCCAGCATTTT
. TRBJ2-3 TRBV24-1 . CATRGGLETDTQYF TGTGCCACCAGAGGGGGTTTGGAGACAGATACGCAGTATTTT
. TRBJ2-7 TRBV7-9 . CASSSHLAAYEQYF TGTGCCAGCAGCTCTCATTTAGCGGCCTACGAGCAGTACTTC
. TRBJ1-2 TRBV20-1 few CSARSYGYTF TGCAGTGCTAGGAGCTATGGCTACACCTTC
TRBD2 TRBJ2-2 TRBV30 . CAWSADSGDAGELFF TGTGCCTGGAGTGCTGATAGCGGGGACGCGGGGGAGCTGTTTTTT
. TRBJ2-7 TRBV2 . CASMGGSYEQYF TGTGCCAGCATGGGCGGGTCCTACGAGCAGTACTTC
. TRBJ1-3 TRBV5-4 . CASSAQGQGGNTIYF TGTGCCAGCAGTGCCCAGGGACAAGGAGGAAACACCATATATTTT
. TRBJ2-5 TRBV7-8 . CASSLGGVGAETQYF TGTGCCAGCAGCTTAGGCGGGGTCGGGGCAGAGACCCAGTACTTC
TRBD1 TRBJ1-1 TRBV6-2/TRBV6-3 . CASSYSQGAMNTEAFF TGTGCCAGCAGTTACTCTCAGGGGGCCATGAACACTGAAGCTTTCTTT
. TRBJ1-2 TRBV20-1 . CSASPQQGRGGYTF TGCAGTGCTAGTCCTCAACAGGGTAGGGGTGGCTACACCTTC
. TRBJ2-2 TRBV5-8 . CASSLYRNTGELFF TGTGCCAGCAGCTTGTACAGAAACACCGGGGAGCTGTTTTTT
. TRBJ1-4 TRBV3-1/TRBV3-2 . CASSQEIGDWHEKLFF TGTGCCAGCAGCCAAGAGATCGGGGATTGGCATGAAAAACTGTTTTTT
. TRBJ1-6 TRBV2 . CASSEGGTGTVSPLHF TGTGCCAGCAGTGAAGGGGGAACAGGGACGGTTTCACCCCTCCACTTT
TRBD2 TRBJ2-3 TRBV27 . CASSLGGGLTDTQYF TGTGCCAGCAGTTTAGGCGGGGGACTCACAGATACGCAGTATTTT
TRBD1 TRBJ2-2 TRBV19 . CASSTRTGVGELFF TGTGCCAGTAGTACCCGGACAGGGGTTGGGGAGCTGTTTTTT
TRBD1 TRBJ2-7 TRBV7-3 . CASSLEGASAYEQYF TGTGCCAGCAGCTTAGAGGGGGCCTCAGCCTACGAGCAGTACTTC
. TRBJ1-5 TRBV19 . CASSNPQGLGNQPQHF TGTGCCAGTAGTAACCCCCAGGGATTAGGCAATCAGCCCCAGCATTTT
. TRBJ2-3 TRBV21-1 . CASSKVRPNTQYF TGTGCCAGCAGCAAGGTGCGGCCTAATACGCAGTATTTT
. TRBJ2-5 TRBV5-1 . CASTIFSVQETQYF TGCGCCAGCACTATCTTTTCGGTCCAAGAGACCCAGTACTTC
. TRBJ1-1 TRBV4-1 . CASSQSGVRARLNTEAFF TGCGCCAGCAGCCAATCCGGGGTTCGGGCTCGGTTGAACACTGAAGCTTTCTTT
. TRBJ1-6 TRBV28 few CASSPAGAMRNSPLHF TGTGCCAGCTCTCCCGCAGGGGCGATGAGGAATTCACCCCTCCACTTT
. TRBJ2-3 TRBV18 . CASSPPAGFTDTQYF TGTGCCAGCTCACCCCCGGCGGGATTTACAGATACGCAGTATTTT
. TRBJ1-6 TRBV5-6 . CASTVRAGRSPLHF TGTGCCAGCACCGTGCGGGCGGGGAGATCACCCCTCCACTTT
. TRBJ1-1 TRBV3-1/TRBV3-2 . CASSKGTAMNTEAFF TGTGCCAGCAGTAAAGGAACAGCTATGAACACTGAAGCTTTCTTT
. TRBJ1-4 TRBV4-1 once CASSQALRPGEKLFF TGCGCCAGCAGCCAAGCCCTCCGACCGGGTGAAAAACTGTTTTTT
. TRBJ1-2 TRBV12-3/TRBV12-4 . CASSRTEGYTF TGTGCCAGCAGTCGAACAGAAGGCTACACCTTC
TRBD2 TRBJ2-7 TRBV19 . CASSIEASGGYEQYF TGTGCCAGTAGTATCGAGGCTAGCGGGGGCTACGAGCAGTACTTC
TRBD1 TRBJ1-6 TRBV2 . CASRRDRGAQSLNSPLHF TGTGCCAGCCGCCGGGACAGGGGCGCCCAAAGCCTCAATTCACCCCTCCACTTT
TRBD1 TRBJ1-5 TRBV5-8 once CASSGGTGYSNQPQHF TGTGCCAGCAGCGGAGGGACAGGGTATAGCAATCAGCCCCAGCATTTT
TRBD1 TRBJ1-2 TRBV7-6 . CASSLEVTGANYGYTF TGTGCCAGCAGCTTAGAAGTGACAGGGGCCAACTATGGCTACACCTTC
TRBD1 TRBJ1-3 TRBV5-1 . CASRQDTGDGNTIYF TGCGCCAGCAGACAAGACACAGGGGATGGAAACACCATATATTTT
TRBD1 TRBJ1-4 TRBV28 . CASGLTGAGEEKLFF TGTGCCAGCGGTTTGACAGGGGCTGGGGAAGAAAAACTGTTTTTT
. TRBJ1-1 TRBV2 . CASIGQYTEAFF TGTGCCAGCATTGGACAGTACACTGAAGCTTTCTTT
. TRBJ1-1 TRBV28 . CASSLINRNTEAFF TGTGCCAGCAGCTTAATAAACAGGAACACTGAAGCTTTCTTT
TRBD1 TRBJ1-3 TRBV5-6 . CASSLKVRGTSGNTIYF TGTGCCAGCAGCTTAAAAGTCAGGGGGACCTCTGGAAACACCATATATTTT
TRBD2 TRBJ2-3 TRBV19 once CASSLRLAGDFVAQYF TGTGCCAGTAGTCTCCGACTAGCGGGGGACTTCGTGGCGCAGTATTTT
TRBD1 TRBJ1-1 TRBV3-1/TRBV3-2 . CASSPTGGKTEAFF TGTGCCAGCAGCCCCACAGGGGGGAAGACTGAAGCTTTCTTT
TRBD1 TRBJ2-2 TRBV15 . CATSTPGQGGTGELFF TGTGCCACCAGCACCCCTGGACAGGGCGGAACCGGGGAGCTGTTTTTT
TRBD1 TRBJ1-1 TRBV30 . CACRGGVIRTEAFF TGTGCCTGCAGAGGGGGCGTAATTCGGACTGAAGCTTTCTTT